Below are 18 T cell receptor beta chains sequenced from a single sample in a study of identical twins. From the 5' RACE reads, TCRdb called clonotypes with MiXCR, one entry per CDR3 protein. The sample holds 500,000 or so distinct CDR3 sequences, 13% to 15% seen once. These data were likewise used in another study, on yellow fever vaccine responses in identical twins.

Sequences were obtained from CD4+ T cells sorted from blood. The receptor set was obtained from a young woman in good health.

This clonotype was found many times. This chain links TRBV12-3 or TRBV12-4 with TRBJ2-7; D may correspond to TRBD1 or TRBD2 (5 bases each). The V end was cut by 4 bases, the J end by 2 bases, with 15 bases between. This CDR3 spans 15 amino acids. DNA for the CDR3: TGTGCCAGCAGTTCGACCTGGGGACGTACCTACGAGCAGTACTTC. Translated: CASSSTWGRTYEQYF.

V usage is TRBV10-3 and J usage is TRBJ1-1, with TRBD1 matching 7 bases. V was pared by 0 bases and J by 3 bases, with 4 bases of the junction left unmatched. The CDR3 is 15 residues long. Germline V gives CDR1 ENHRY, CDR2 SYGVKD. CDR3 in amino acids: CAISESRDSHTEAFF. The DNA for the CDR3 is TGTGCCATCAGTGAGTCGAGGGACAGCCACACTGAAGCTTTCTTT.

The rearrangement joins TRBV5-4 to TRBJ2-1, with D uncertain. This CDR3 has 12 residues. V dropped 2 bases and J dropped 7 bases, with 7 bases sitting between them. The germline V gene encodes CDR1 SGHNT and CDR2 YYREEE (reference sequence). CDR3 residues: CASSLPGNEQFF. In DNA, the CDR3 is TGTGCCAGCAGCTTACCCGGGAATGAGCAGTTCTTC.

The chain carries TRBV20-1 and TRBJ2-7; D is perhaps TRBD1 (5 bases). With 6 bases removed from V and 12 bases from J, the gap between germline ends came to 15 bases. The CDR3 sequence is 10 residues long. Germline CDR1 is DFQATT and CDR2 is SNEGSKA (reference sequence). CDR3 sequence reads: CSASRGAGYF. The CDR3 DNA follows: TGCAGTGCATCCCGTGGGGCTGGGTACTTC.

V and J are TRBV9 and TRBJ2-1; TRBD1 matches at 9 bases. Germline V CDR1 and CDR2: SGDLS, YYNGEE. CDR3 length: 16 residues. Trimming cost V 3 bases and J 4 bases; bases outside gene matches: 8. The CDR3 loop reads CASSAMGTGSYNEQFF. In nucleotides, the CDR3 is TGTGCCAGCAGCGCGATGGGGACAGGGTCATACAATGAGCAGTTCTTC.

This clonotype was seen more than once but under ten times. The chain carries TRBV4-1 and TRBJ2-7; possibly TRBD2 for D (6 bases). This CDR3 has 15 amino acids. CDR1 is MGHRA and CDR2 is YSYEKL in the germline V gene. Between the trimmed V and J ends, which lost 0 bases and 8 bases, there was a span of 17 bases. The CDR3 DNA sequence: TGCGCCAGCAGCCAAGATTGGGGGGACCTCCAGAAGCAGTACTTC. Amino acids: CASSQDWGDLQKQYF.

This clonotype was observed at least ten times. The V and J genes are TRBV20-1 and TRBJ2-7; maybe TRBD2 (5 bases). Germline loops: CDR1 DFQATT, CDR2 SNEGSKA (reference sequence). V was pared by 5 bases and J by 6 bases, with 14 bases between. This CDR3 is built from 12 residues. This CDR3 is CSARRGAAEQYF. CDR3 nucleotide sequence: TGCAGTGCTCGTCGGGGAGCGGCCGAGCAGTACTTC.

The rearrangement joins TRBV5-1 to TRBJ2-2, with D tentatively TRBD2 (6 bases). CDR1 SGHRS and CDR2 YFSETQ come from the germline V gene. CDR3 length equals 17 residues. The ends were cut back, 6 bases at V and 4 bases at J, with 22 bases in the middle. This CDR3 reads CASIESSASMGTGELFF. The CDR3 bases are TGCGCCAGCATTGAGTCTAGCGCGTCCATGGGCACCGGGGAGCTGTTTTTT. Filled out from reference TRBV5-1 and TRBJ2-2, the complete variable domain reads KAGVTQTPRYLIKTRGQQVTLSCSPISGHRSVSWYQQTPGQGLQFLFEYFSETQRNKGNFPGRFSGRQFSNSRSEMNVSTLELGDSALYLCASIESSASMGTGELFFGEGSRLTVL.

The J gene is TRBJ1-2, the V gene TRBV27; D unclear. Trimming removed 4 bases from V and 6 bases from J, with 9 bases in between. This CDR3 has 12 amino acids. Germline assignment: CDR1 MNHEY and CDR2 SMNVEV (reference sequence). The CDR3: CASSSPTHGYTF. Here the CDR3 DNA reads TGTGCCAGCAGTTCACCCACCCATGGCTACACCTTC.

This clonotype was observed a few times. This rearrangement joins TRBV6-1 to TRBJ2-5; D uncertain. The CDR3 is 13 residues long. Trimming removed 7 bases at V and 3 bases at J, with 12 bases between. Germline values: CDR1 MNHNS, CDR2 SASEGT. The CDR3 is CASTHHGEETQYF. CDR3 DNA sequence: TGTGCCAGCACCCACCATGGGGAAGAGACCCAGTACTTC.

This clonotype came up a few times. V is TRBV4-1 and J is TRBJ2-3; D unclear. V gave up 3 bases and J gave up 0 bases, with 10 bases separating them. The CDR3 contains 15 residues. Per germline, CDR1 MGHRA and CDR2 YSYEKL. This chain's CDR3 is CASSQVGISTDTQYF. The CDR3 DNA is TGCGCCAGCAGCCAGGTGGGGATCAGCACAGATACGCAGTATTTT.

A few counts support this clonotype. The DNA is left out, because the CDR3 cannot be placed on it with certainty; the CDR3 is given as TCRdb lists it. The chain's CDR3 is CASSFAGNTGELFFF. The genes are TRBV2 and TRBJ2-2. The CDR3 comprises 15 residues, both ends counted. Germline values: CDR1 SNHLY, CDR2 FYNNEI.

This clonotype was observed a handful of times. This chain links TRBV28 with TRBJ2-7, with a weak D call TRBD1 (6 bases). Trimming pared 5 bases from V and 6 bases from J, leaving 11 bases between. CDR3 length equals 12 residues. Per the germline V gene, CDR1 is MDHEN and CDR2 is SYDVKM. This CDR3 is CASSTGLIEQYF. Written as DNA, the CDR3 is TGTGCCAGCAGTACAGGGCTCATCGAGCAGTACTTC.

The chain joins TRBV2 to TRBJ2-1, with TRBD2 as a possible D gene (6 bases). V was shortened by 6 bases and J by 4 bases, with 13 bases between the two germline ends. The CDR3 covers 14 residues. Germline loops: CDR1 SNHLY, CDR2 FYNNEI. The CDR3 is CASRVGSGYNEQFF. For the CDR3, the DNA is TGTGCCAGCAGGGTGGGTAGCGGATACAATGAGCAGTTCTTC.

This clonotype was counted ten times or more. V and J are TRBV11-2 and TRBJ1-4; D not certain. The CDR3 has 12 residues. In germline, CDR1 is SGHAT, CDR2 FQNNGV. Trimming stripped 2 bases from V and 8 bases from J, with 6 bases between. CDR3: CASSLRPEKLFF. The CDR3 DNA is TGTGCCAGCAGCTTACGGCCGGAAAAACTGTTTTTT.

This sequence joins TRBV5-4 and TRBJ1-4, with D uncertain. This CDR3 has 15 residues. Germline V gene data show CDR1 as SGHNT and CDR2 as YYREEE (reference sequence). V was pared by 4 bases and J by 1 base, with 11 bases between. The CDR3 DNA follows: TGTGCCAGCAGCCCGACATCAGGAACTAATGAAAAACTGTTTTTT. Its protein is CASSPTSGTNEKLFF.

The chain employs TRBV28 and TRBJ2-1; TRBD2 agrees at 7 bases. The CDR3 is 16 amino acids. Trimming at V came to 1 base and at J to 9 bases, leaving 12 bases not matched to a gene. Per germline, CDR1 MDHEN and CDR2 SYDVKM. CDR3 DNA: TGTGCCAGCAGTTTATTAGTGGGAGGGCCCCTGTTTGAGCAGTTCTTC. Its protein is CASSLLVGGPLFEQFF.

This clonotype was recorded many times. The genes are TRBV12-3 or TRBV12-4 and TRBJ2-7; 12 positions agree with TRBD2. This CDR3 contains 15 residues. Trimming cost V 3 bases and J 2 bases; bases outside gene matches: 2. The CDR3 region is CASSFRTSGAYEQYF. As DNA, the CDR3 is TGTGCCAGCAGTTTCCGGACTAGCGGGGCCTACGAGCAGTACTTC.